This is a list of T cell receptor beta chains from one sample in a study of blood T cell repertoires in COVID-19. Assay used: immunoSEQ multiplex PCR; TCRdb lists only in-frame clones, some missing. This sample has about 400,000 clones, with roughly 89% found just once. Sequences were obtained from PBMCs or T cells enriched from blood (not recorded which). These receptors were collected from a woman in her twenties or thirties who had recovered from COVID-19. CDR3s include the opening cysteine and the closing phenylalanine or tryptophan. Each record gives: clone size, V gene, D gene, J gene, CDR3 protein, CDR3 DNA. The D gene is left open where the match is weak. The size of a clone is reported for some rows only, either as once, few or many, or as a class for expanded clones.

.	TRBV3-1/TRBV3-2	.	TRBJ2-1	CASSPKDYNFEQFF	TGTGCCAGCAGCCCCAAGGACTATAATTTTGAGCAGTTCTTC
once	TRBV11-2	.	TRBJ2-7	CASSLVGKGEQYF	TGTGCCAGCAGCTTAGTCGGGAAGGGCGAGCAGTACTTC
.	TRBV7-6	.	TRBJ1-5	CASSSTSTVEGQPQHF	TGTGCCAGCAGCTCAACTTCGACAGTGGAGGGCCAGCCCCAGCATTTT
.	TRBV5-4	.	TRBJ1-5	CASSLGGTSNQPQHF	TGTGCCAGCAGCTTAGGAGGGACTAGCAATCAGCCCCAGCATTTT
.	TRBV27	TRBD2	TRBJ2-7	CASSNSGGGLEQYF	TGTGCCAGCAGTAATAGCGGGGGGGGTCTCGAGCAGTACTTC
.	TRBV10-3	.	TRBJ1-2	CAISGQGFNYGYTF	TGTGCCATCAGTGGGCAGGGTTTTAACTATGGCTACACCTTC
.	TRBV4-2	TRBD2	TRBJ2-3	CASSQDRAGGSTDTQYF	TGTGCCAGCAGCCAAGACCGAGCGGGAGGGAGCACAGATACGCAGTATTTT
.	TRBV7-8	.	TRBJ2-2	CASSFLARAGELFF	TGTGCCAGCAGCTTCCTAGCTAGAGCCGGGGAGCTGTTTTTT
.	TRBV12-3/TRBV12-4	.	TRBJ1-2	CASSRREQDGYTF	TGTGCCAGCAGTCGGCGGGAACAGGATGGCTACACCTTC
.	TRBV28	TRBD1	TRBJ1-1	CASSLSQGVRDTEAFF	TGTGCCAGCAGTTTGTCCCAGGGGGTTAGGGACACTGAAGCTTTCTTT
.	TRBV7-9	TRBD1	TRBJ1-4	CASSNGTGFEKLFF	TGTGCCAGCAGCAATGGGACAGGGTTCGAAAAACTGTTTTTT
.	TRBV6-2/TRBV6-3	.	TRBJ1-3	CASSAAAPSGNTIYF	TGTGCCAGCAGTGCCGCGGCTCCCTCTGGAAACACCATATATTTT
.	TRBV27	.	TRBJ2-3	CASSRGTTDTQYF	TGTGCCAGCAGCCGGGGGACGACAGATACGCAGTATTTT
once	TRBV27	.	TRBJ1-1	CASSPLYRDTEAFF	TGTGCCAGCAGTCCGTTGTACAGGGACACTGAAGCTTTCTTT
.	TRBV2	.	TRBJ1-1	CASSEEQPNTEAFF	TGTGCCAGCAGTGAGGAACAGCCGAACACTGAAGCTTTCTTT
.	TRBV30	.	TRBJ2-2	CAWKRARELFF	TGTGCCTGGAAACGAGCGCGGGAGCTGTTTTTT
.	TRBV10-1	TRBD1	TRBJ2-2	CASSESVTGTTGELFF	TGCGCCAGCAGTGAGTCTGTGACAGGGACCACCGGGGAGCTGTTTTTT
.	TRBV4-1	TRBD1	TRBJ1-1	CASSQVGTGLNTEAFF	TGCGCCAGCAGCCAAGTCGGGACAGGGCTGAACACTGAAGCTTTCTTT
.	TRBV29-1	.	TRBJ2-5	CSVTGAAAETQYF	TGCAGCGTAACAGGTGCCGCTGCGGAGACCCAGTACTTC
.	TRBV7-3	.	TRBJ1-2	CASSLGRENYGYTF	TGTGCCAGCAGCTTAGGCAGGGAAAACTATGGCTACACCTTC
.	TRBV19	TRBD1	TRBJ1-1	CASMRDRVAEAFF	TGTGCCAGTATGCGGGACAGAGTTGCTGAAGCTTTCTTT
once	TRBV6-6	TRBD2	TRBJ2-2	CASSRAGAVLNTGELFF	TGTGCCAGCAGTCGAGCGGGGGCCGTCCTGAACACCGGGGAGCTGTTTTTT
few	TRBV4-3	TRBD1	TRBJ1-3	CASSQDRQGIGNTIYF	TGCGCCAGCAGCCAAGATAGACAGGGAATTGGAAACACCATATATTTT
.	TRBV7-6	TRBD2	TRBJ2-7	CASSLAPGLAGGGSYEQYF	TGTGCCAGCAGCTTAGCGCCGGGACTAGCGGGAGGAGGGTCCTACGAGCAGTACTTC
.	TRBV7-3	.	TRBJ1-1	CASSLTLSTEAFF	TGTGCCAGCAGCTTAACTCTGAGCACTGAAGCTTTCTTT
once	TRBV28	TRBD1	TRBJ1-2	CASRSIQGVWDYGYTF	TGTGCCAGCAGGTCAATCCAGGGGGTATGGGATTATGGCTACACCTTC
.	TRBV28	TRBD1	TRBJ2-5	CASSLWTGKETQYF	TGTGCCAGCAGTTTGTGGACAGGGAAAGAGACCCAGTACTTC
.	TRBV11-3	.	TRBJ1-1	CASSLTGMNTEAFF	TGTGCCAGCAGCTTAACAGGAATGAACACTGAAGCTTTCTTT
.	TRBV19	TRBD2	TRBJ2-1	CASSISASGQRSGQFF	TGTGCCAGTAGTATTTCTGCTAGCGGGCAGCGAAGCGGGCAGTTCTTC
once	TRBV6-5	.	TRBJ1-4	CASSLRRGANEKLFF	TGTGCCAGCAGTTTACGACGGGGGGCGAATGAAAAACTGTTTTTT
.	TRBV30	.	TRBJ1-3	CAWSEGVGNTIYF	TGTGCCTGGAGTGAAGGGGTCGGAAACACCATATATTTT
.	TRBV4-1	.	TRBJ2-1	CASSQDPGMNEQFF	TGCGCCAGCAGCCAAGATCCAGGGATGAATGAGCAGTTCTTC
once	TRBV7-2	TRBD2	TRBJ2-3	CASSLVAGVGFVTDTQYF	TGTGCCAGCAGCTTAGTAGCGGGAGTCGGTTTCGTCACAGATACGCAGTATTTT
.	TRBV7-3	.	TRBJ2-2	CASSASTGELFF	TGTGCCAGCAGCGCTAGCACCGGGGAGCTGTTTTTT
.	TRBV4-3	TRBD1	TRBJ1-1	CASSYHPPGQEKWWNREAFF	TGCGCCAGCAGCTATCACCCACCGGGACAGGAGAAATGGTGGAACAGGGAAGCTTTCTTT
.	TRBV4-2	TRBD1	TRBJ2-7	CASSQAGTAVYEQYF	TGTGCCAGCAGCCAAGCTGGGACAGCTGTCTACGAGCAGTACTTC
once	TRBV6-6	.	TRBJ2-7	CASTEGKNEQYF	TGTGCCAGCACGGAGGGTAAGAACGAGCAGTACTTC
.	TRBV9	TRBD1	TRBJ2-7	CASSGNTGGYYEQYF	TGTGCCAGCAGCGGTAACACAGGGGGCTACTACGAGCAGTACTTC
.	TRBV2	TRBD2	TRBJ2-3	CASRSAGGTQYF	TGTGCCAGCAGATCGGCGGGGGGTACGCAGTATTTT
.	TRBV15	TRBD1	TRBJ1-2	CATSSDRGANYGYTF	TGTGCCACCAGCAGCGACAGGGGGGCCAACTATGGCTACACCTTC